Below, 19 T cell receptor beta chains from the same sample are listed, as sequenced in a study of blood T cell repertoires in COVID-19. Using immunoSEQ multiplex PCR, the repertoire was profiled, and TCRdb retains in-frame clones only, with some absent. This sample has 150,000 to 200,000 clones, with about 80% found just once. Sequencing was carried out using PBMCs or T cells enriched from blood (not recorded which). The receptors shown here come from a man in his fifties who had recovered from COVID-19.

This rearrangement joins TRBV3-1 (or the pseudogene TRBV3-2) to TRBJ1-1; 9 bases map to TRBD1. Germline V lookup: CDR1 LGHDT, CDR2 YNNKEL (reference sequence). The CDR3 totals 15 residues. Losses at the gene ends were 6 bases for V and 6 bases for J; bases not matched to a gene: 11. CDR3 nucleotides: TGTGCCAGCAGAAATTCGCTGGGACAGGGCTCTGAAGCTTTCTTT. Translation gives CASRNSLGQGSEAFF.

This clone was observed many times. The chain carries TRBV7-6 and TRBJ2-7, with 10 positions matching TRBD1. The V gene end was trimmed by 5 bases and the J gene end by 2 bases; junction bases not matched to a gene: 6. Germline V gene lookup returns CDR1 SGHVS and CDR2 FNYEAQ. The CDR3 length is 15 residues. CDR3 sequence: CASSPRGQGAYEQYF. CDR3 in DNA: TGTGCCAGCAGCCCGAGAGGACAGGGGGCCTACGAGCAGTACTTC. Full variable domain (outside the CDR3, taken from reference TRBV7-6 and TRBJ2-7): GAGVSQSPRYKVTKRGQDVALRCDPISGHVSLYWYRQALGQGPEFLTYFNYEAQQDKSGLPNDRFSAERPEGSISTLTIQRTEQRDSAMYRCASSPRGQGAYEQYFGPGTRLTVT.

The chain has TRBV15 and TRBJ2-4; a possible D gene is TRBD2 (6 bases). The CDR3 is made up of 15 amino acids. Trimming left V 4 bases short and J 1 base short, with 11 bases between. CDR1 is LNHNV and CDR2 is YYDKDF in the germline V gene (reference sequence). The CDR3 region is CATSIGGVAKNIQYF. The CDR3 DNA reads TGTGCCACCAGCATCGGGGGAGTTGCCAAAAACATTCAGTACTTC.

This sequence joins TRBV7-2 and TRBJ2-2, with 10 bases aligning to TRBD2. The ends lost 3 bases at V and 2 bases at J; junction bases unmatched: 6. Germline CDR1 SGHTA, CDR2 FQGNSA. This CDR3 has 17 amino acids. In DNA, the CDR3 is TGTGCCAGCAGCTTGCCGGGACTAGCGAGCAACACCGGGGAGCTGTTTTTT. It specifies CASSLPGLASNTGELFF.

The V call is TRBV29-1, the J call TRBJ1-2; the D gene is possibly TRBD1 (5 bases). The ends were cut back, 3 bases at V and 0 bases at J, with 23 bases in the middle. Per germline, CDR1 SQVTM and CDR2 ANQGSEA. The CDR3 is 18 residues long. The CDR3 is CSVDTPGQLENSNYGYTF. The CDR3 region has the DNA TGCAGCGTTGACACCCCAGGGCAATTAGAGAACTCTAACTATGGCTACACCTTC.

The chain recombines TRBV10-2 with TRBJ2-7; a possible D gene is TRBD2 (5 bases). Germline values: CDR1 WSHSY, CDR2 SAAADI. This CDR3 is 13 amino acids long. Trimming cost V 3 bases and J 3 bases, with 9 bases left between them. The DNA for the CDR3 is TGCGCCAGCAGTGATGAGCGGAACTACGAGCAGTACTTC. This translates into CASSDERNYEQYF.

The rearrangement joins TRBV18 to TRBJ1-2; 8 positions match TRBD1. This CDR3 comprises 18 residues. V trimming: 5 bases; J trimming: 9 bases; junction bases outside the gene matches: 23. Germline V gene data show CDR1 as KGHSH and CDR2 as LQKENI. CDR3 in amino acids: CASSADLTGVMARMSYTF. CDR3 sequence (DNA): TGTGCCAGCTCAGCTGACTTGACAGGGGTTATGGCAAGAATGAGCTACACCTTC.

The rearrangement links TRBV5-8 to TRBJ1-1; D possibly corresponds to TRBD1 (6 bases). Germline CDR1 is SGHTS and CDR2 is YDEGEE. The ends were cut back, 4 bases at V and 1 base at J, with 8 bases in the middle. CDR3 size: 13 residues. CDR3 in DNA: TGTGCCAGCAGCAGACAGGAGAACACTGAAGCTTTCTTT. Its protein is CASSRQENTEAFF.

The V gene is TRBV7-9, the J gene TRBJ1-4, with D uncertain. CDR3 length: 16 residues. Germline-derived CDR1 and CDR2 are SEHNR and FQNEAQ (reference sequence). Trimming removed 1 base at V and 2 bases at J, with 11 bases between. CDR3 amino acids: CASSLVGSTTNEKLFF. The DNA of the CDR3 is TGTGCCAGCAGCTTAGTCGGGAGTACGACTAATGAAAAACTGTTTTTT.

The chain recombines TRBV6-1 with TRBJ2-1; 11 nucleotides align to TRBD2. The CDR3 totals 17 residues. V shed 1 base and J 7 bases; nucleotides not matched to a gene: 9. Per the germline V gene, CDR1 is MNHNS and CDR2 is SASEGT. This chain's CDR3 is CASSEDIAGGFDNEQFF. The CDR3 DNA follows: TGTGCCAGCAGTGAAGATATAGCGGGGGGGTTTGATAATGAGCAGTTCTTC.

This clone has a single count. The V and J genes are TRBV6-1 and TRBJ2-3, with D tentatively TRBD2 (6 bases). There are 16 residues in the CDR3. V lost 4 bases, J lost 0 bases, and 14 bases lay in between. Germline V gives CDR1 MNHNS, CDR2 SASEGT. The CDR3 spells CASSGGRGTSTDTQYF. In nucleotides, the CDR3 is TGTGCCAGCAGTGGCGGGCGGGGAACTAGCACAGATACGCAGTATTTT.

The V call is TRBV3-1 (or the pseudogene TRBV3-2), the J call TRBJ2-1; 7 bases line up with TRBD2. V lost 1 base and J lost 12; bases outside the gene matches: 6. The CDR3 covers 13 residues. Per the germline V gene, CDR1 is LGHDT and CDR2 is YNNKEL (reference sequence). The CDR3 DNA is TGTGCCAGCAGCCAAGGTCTAGCGGAGCCGCAGTTCTTC. Translated: CASSQGLAEPQFF.

The chain joins TRBV15 to TRBJ1-5; D uncertain. Germline CDR1 LNHNV, CDR2 YYDKDF (reference sequence). V gave up 3 bases and J gave up 5 bases, with 5 bases separating them. This CDR3 has 12 amino acids. The CDR3 is CATSRRDQPQHF. The CDR3 DNA is TGTGCCACCAGCAGGCGGGATCAGCCCCAGCATTTT.

At least ten counts were recorded for this clone. DNA for the CDR3: TGTGCCAGCAGTCAGGGGGCTAATGAGCAGTTCTTC. Encoded protein: CASSQGANEQFF. The chain is built from TRBV25-1 and TRBJ2-1, with 8 bases identical to TRBD1. The junction had 1 base not matched to a gene; V was cut back by 5 bases and J by 7 bases. The length of the CDR3 is 12 residues. CDR1 and CDR2 (germline): MGHDK, SYGVNS.

The chain combines TRBV7-9 with TRBJ1-1; D may be TRBD1 (5 bases). Germline values: CDR1 SEHNR, CDR2 FQNEAQ (reference sequence). Trimming took 5 bases from V and 0 from J, leaving 13 bases between them. The CDR3 sequence is 15 residues long. The CDR3 DNA is TGTGCCAGCAGCCAGGGTTTCTGGATGAACACTGAAGCTTTCTTT. It specifies CASSQGFWMNTEAFF.

J is TRBJ2-7 and V is TRBV7-3, with 10 bases lining up with TRBD2. The CDR3 length is 15 residues. V gave up 6 bases and J gave up 6 bases; unmatched junction bases: 11. Per the germline V gene, CDR1 is SGHTA and CDR2 is FQGTGA. In DNA form, the CDR3 reads TGTGCCAGCAGTACATCTAGCGGGAGTTTAGGCGAGCAGTACTTC. Protein product: CASSTSSGSLGEQYF.

The chain recombines TRBV5-1 with TRBJ1-2; 11 bases line up with TRBD1. Germline V gene sequence: CDR1 SGHRS, CDR2 YFSETQ. The ends lost 0 bases at V and 6 bases at J; junction bases unmatched: 4. The CDR3 has 15 residues. The CDR3 DNA is TGCGCCAGCAGCTTGGCACGGACAGGGGGCAATGGCTACACCTTC. This gives the protein CASSLARTGGNGYTF.

The chain employs TRBV28 and TRBJ2-5, with D possibly being TRBD1 (6 bases). V lost 6 bases to trimming and J lost 5 bases, with 19 bases between them. Germline values: CDR1 MDHEN, CDR2 SYDVKM. CDR3 size: 15 residues. CDR3 sequence reads: CASSSQQGGRETQYF. The CDR3 DNA reads TGTGCCAGCAGCTCTCAACAGGGTGGGCGGGAGACCCAGTACTTC.

The CDR3 region has the DNA TGTGCCAGCAGCTTGGGCAGGTTGTATGGAAACACCATATATTTT. This codes for CASSLGRLYGNTIYF. The chain employs TRBV5-8 and TRBJ1-3; D unclear. The germline V gene encodes CDR1 SGHTS and CDR2 YDEGEE. The CDR3 covers 15 residues. Trimming shortened V by 0 bases and J by 3 bases, and 10 bases separated the two germline ends.